The subject of this entry is one T cell receptor (beta chain). TCRdb keeps only in-frame clones here, not all; method: immunoSEQ multiplex PCR. The profile shows 250,000 or so clones, around 89% of them singletons. This record belongs to a study of blood T cell repertoires in COVID-19. Germline-derived CDR1 and CDR2 are MNHEY and SVGAGI. The CDR3 sequence is 12 residues long. Trimming took 7 bases from V and 2 from J, leaving 8 bases between them. The sequence was collected from a woman younger than 45 with acute COVID-19. Sequenced: PBMCs or T cells enriched from blood (not recorded which). The chain recombines TRBV6-5 with TRBJ1-1; D not certain. The CDR3 coding sequence is TGTGCCAGCAATACACCCAACACTGAAGCTTTCTTT. Translating gives CASNTPNTEAFF.